The 32 T cell receptor beta chains given below trace back to one sample, sequenced in a study of cytomegalovirus exposure and HLA in healthy donors. Amplification used 60 Vbeta primers and 13 Jbeta primers. Clones were read by immunoSEQ multiplex PCR, and TCRdb kept only the in-frame ones, dropping some. There are about 89,000 clones in the sample; roughly 86% occur only once, and around a tenth lies in the top ten. What was sequenced was PBMCs. The receptor source for this set is a man aged 30 to 39 in good health and CMV-seropositive.

The chain joins TRBV7-9 to TRBJ1-6; D gene unclear. This CDR3 has 13 residues. Per germline, CDR1 SEHNR and CDR2 FQNEAQ (reference sequence). Between the trimmed V and J ends, which lost 0 bases and 8 bases, there was a span of 5 bases. The CDR3 region is CASSLAQDSPLHF. In nucleotides, the CDR3 is TGTGCCAGCAGCTTAGCGCAGGATTCACCCCTCCACTTT.

This chain links TRBV5-6 with TRBJ1-6; TRBD1 agrees at 8 bases. The CDR3 sequence is 18 residues long. The ends lost 0 bases at V and 5 bases at J; junction bases unmatched: 10. Germline V lookup: CDR1 SGHDT, CDR2 YYEEEE. The CDR3 protein is CASSLATRTGFHNSPLHF. CDR3 DNA sequence: TGTGCCAGCAGCTTGGCGACTCGGACAGGGTTTCATAATTCACCCCTCCACTTT.

J is TRBJ2-5 and V is TRBV2; TRBD1 agrees at 10 bases. V shed 7 bases, J shed 5 bases, and the junction held 7 bases outside the gene matches. Germline-derived CDR1 and CDR2 are SNHLY and FYNNEI. The CDR3 covers 14 residues. Here the CDR3 reads CASNLDRGFETQYF. In DNA form, the CDR3 reads TGTGCCAGCAATTTGGACAGGGGGTTTGAGACCCAGTACTTC.

The chain combines TRBV18 with TRBJ2-3; possibly TRBD2 for D (5 bases). Germline CDR1 and CDR2: KGHSH and LQKENI. V was clipped by 0 bases and J by 4 bases, with 5 bases between them. The CDR3 extends over 13 amino acids. CDR3 sequence reads: CASSPPGADTQYF. For the CDR3, the DNA is TGTGCCAGCTCACCACCCGGGGCAGATACGCAGTATTTT.

The chain is built from TRBV27 and TRBJ2-7; 7 nucleotides align to TRBD2. The junction had 7 bases not matched to a gene; V was cut back by 2 bases and J by 3 bases. Germline lookup yields CDR1 MNHEY and CDR2 SMNVEV (reference sequence). The CDR3 extends over 15 amino acids. The CDR3 DNA follows: TGTGCCAGCAGTTTAATGGCTAGCGGAAACTACGAGCAGTACTTC. Its translation: CASSLMASGNYEQYF.

V and J are TRBV7-2 and TRBJ2-5, with 9 nucleotides matching TRBD1. The assigned J gene may be wrong: the sequence end matches TRBJ2-7 better. This CDR3 is built from 14 residues. Germline V lookup: CDR1 SGHTA, CDR2 FQGNSA. The CDR3 sequence is CASIWDRESYEQYF. The CDR3 DNA reads as TGTGCCAGCATCTGGGACAGGGAATCCTACGAGCAGTACTTC.

This sequence joins TRBV2 and TRBJ2-2, with D maybe TRBD1 (7 bases). This CDR3 region has 16 residues. The V and J ends lost 6 bases and 4 bases respectively, with 18 bases between them. Germline V gives CDR1 SNHLY, CDR2 FYNNEI. The CDR3 spells CASRQGPAGSTGELFF. The CDR3 nucleotides read TGTGCCAGCAGACAGGGGCCCGCGGGGAGCACCGGGGAGCTGTTTTTT.

This clone was counted a single time. The genes are TRBV4-2 and TRBJ2-3; TRBD2 matches 8 bases. V dropped 0 bases and J dropped 5; count of bases not matched to a gene: 10. The CDR3 runs to 17 residues. The germline V gene has CDR1 LGHNA and CDR2 YNFKEQ. CDR3 coding DNA: TGTGCCAGCAGCCAAGAAAGGGGGACTAGAGTTAGAGATACGCAGTATTTT. Protein: CASSQERGTRVRDTQYF.

V is TRBV5-1 and J is TRBJ1-1; 10 bases fit TRBD1. Germline loops: CDR1 SGHRS, CDR2 YFSETQ. V shed 1 base and J 5 bases; nucleotides not matched to a gene: 11. This CDR3 is built from 17 residues. The CDR3 spells CASSLTGTGVGRTEAFF. In DNA, the CDR3 is TGCGCCAGCAGCTTGACCGGGACAGGGGTCGGGAGAACTGAAGCTTTCTTT.

The CDR3 DNA is TGTGCCAGCAGCGTAGTGCTCAGGGACTCTCCAACCCAGTACTTC. Protein: CASSVVLRDSPTQYF. The genes are TRBV9 and TRBJ2-5; maybe TRBD2 (6 bases). The CDR3 is made up of 15 amino acids. V was clipped by 0 bases and J by 8 bases, with 17 bases between them. Germline V gene data show CDR1 as SGDLS and CDR2 as YYNGEE. Combining the CDR3 with reference TRBV9 and TRBJ2-5 gives the whole variable domain DSGVTQTPKHLITATGQRVTLRCSPRSGDLSVYWYQQSLDQGLQFLIQYYNGEERAKGNILERFSAQQFPDLHSELNLSSLELGDSALYFCASSVVLRDSPTQYFGPGTRLLVL.

V gene TRBV28 combines with J gene TRBJ2-3; 7 bases fit TRBD2. The length of the CDR3 is 18 residues. With V trimmed by 5 bases and J by 3 bases, 17 bases remained unmatched. The germline V gene encodes CDR1 MDHEN and CDR2 SYDVKM. The CDR3 DNA sequence: TGTGCCAGCAGTGTACCGACACTAGCGAGAGTATATACAGATACGCAGTATTTT. Its translation is CASSVPTLARVYTDTQYF.

V gene TRBV29-1 combines with J gene TRBJ2-2, with TRBD2 matching 9 bases. This CDR3 spans 15 amino acids. The V and J ends lost 5 bases and 4 bases, in that order; junction bases with no gene match: 8. Germline CDR1 SQVTM, CDR2 ANQGSEA. The CDR3 is CSVPREGLSTGELFF. CDR3 nucleotides: TGCAGCGTTCCGCGGGAGGGCCTTAGCACCGGGGAGCTGTTTTTT.

The gene calls are TRBV27 and TRBJ1-4; 7 bases are a match to TRBD1. Germline CDR1 reads MNHEY; CDR2 reads SMNVEV (reference sequence). J was trimmed by 7 bases and V by 3 bases; bases with no gene match: 5. The CDR3 runs 14 residues. CDR3 nucleotide sequence: TGTGCCAGCAGTTTGACAGGGCTTACTGAAAAACTGTTTTTT. Translated, it gives CASSLTGLTEKLFF.

This chain connects TRBV5-1 to TRBJ2-7, with 8 bases that match TRBD1. Losses at the gene ends were 5 bases for V and 2 bases for J; bases not matched to a gene: 9. The length of the CDR3 is 15 residues. Germline lookup yields CDR1 SGHRS and CDR2 YFSETQ. The CDR3 sequence is CASRLLTGDTYEQYF. CDR3 coding DNA: TGCGCCAGCAGGCTCCTGACAGGGGACACCTACGAGCAGTACTTC.

This chain connects TRBV11-2 to TRBJ2-5; 7 positions agree with TRBD1. V lost 5 bases, J lost 4 bases, and 7 bases stayed unmatched. Per germline, CDR1 SGHAT and CDR2 FQNNGV. The length of the CDR3 is 14 residues. CDR3 residues: CASSRQGTGETQYF. The CDR3 nucleotides are TGTGCCAGCAGCCGACAGGGTACGGGAGAGACCCAGTACTTC.

The chain combines TRBV7-9 with TRBJ1-1; maybe TRBD1 (5 bases). V was shortened by 3 bases and J by 1 base, with 15 bases between the two germline ends. Germline V CDR1 and CDR2: SEHNR, FQNEAQ (reference sequence). The CDR3 covers 16 residues. The CDR3 loop reads CASSFGGARRNTEAFF. The CDR3, as DNA: TGTGCCAGCAGCTTTGGTGGGGCCCGAAGGAACACTGAAGCTTTCTTT.

This rearrangement joins TRBV4-1 to TRBJ2-7; TRBD2 aligns across 12 bases. The CDR3 is 16 amino acids. With 1 base clipped from V and 1 base from J, the junction kept 2 bases outside the gene matches. Germline-derived CDR1 and CDR2 are MGHRA and YSYEKL. CDR3 in DNA: TGCGCCAGCAGCCAAGGGGGACTAGCGGGTTCCTACGAGCAGTACTTC. It specifies CASSQGGLAGSYEQYF.

This chain connects TRBV23-1 to TRBJ2-2, with 14 bases fitting TRBD2. TRBV23-1 is an ORF for which the function is uncertain. Losses at the gene ends were 0 bases for V and 7 bases for J; bases not matched to a gene: 7. The CDR3 consists of 18 residues. The CDR3, as DNA: TGCGCCAGCAGTCAATCGGTAGGACTAGCGGGAGGTCACGGGGAGCTGTTTTTT. Protein: CASSQSVGLAGGHGELFF.

Points on this clone: One end of the junction fails to match germline, which may point to a read error. The chain couples TRBV5-6 to TRBJ2-1, with 11 bases that match TRBD2. The CDR3 is made up of 15 amino acids. CDR1 and CDR2 (germline): SGHDT, YYEEEE. The CDR3 nucleotides are TGTGCCAGCAGTCAAAGGACTAGCGGGCCAGGCGGATTGATCTTC. It translates to CASSQRTSGPGGLIF. Using reference TRBV5-6 and TRBJ2-1 for the parts outside the CDR3, the full variable domain is DAGVTQSPTHLIKTRGQQVTLRCSPKSGHDTVSWYQQALGQGPQFIFQYYEEEERQRGNFPDRFSGHQFPNYSSELNVNALLLGDSALYLCASSQRTSGPGGLIFGPGTRLTVL.

The genes are TRBV12-5 and TRBJ1-5, with 7 positions matching TRBD1. The CDR3 length is 13 residues. V trimming: 6 bases; J trimming: 3 bases; junction bases outside the gene matches: 2. Germline CDR1 and CDR2: LGHNT and FRNRAP. CDR3 region: CASGTGLNQPQHF. The CDR3 coding sequence is TGTGCTAGTGGGACAGGGCTCAATCAGCCCCAGCATTTT.

The chain couples TRBV28 to TRBJ2-1, with 8 bases matching TRBD2. V trimming: 5 bases; J trimming: 6 bases; junction bases outside the gene matches: 6. CDR1 MDHEN and CDR2 SYDVKM come from the germline V gene. The CDR3 spans 14 residues. The DNA of the CDR3 is TGTGCCAGCAGTCTGTTTAGCGGGGTCAATGAGCAGTTCTTC. This encodes CASSLFSGVNEQFF.

The genes are TRBV9 and TRBJ2-1; D gene ambiguous. The CDR3 is 15 residues long. The germline V gene encodes CDR1 SGDLS and CDR2 YYNGEE. V lost 0 bases to trimming and J lost 1 base, with 8 bases between them. CDR3 in amino acids: CASSVATESYNEQFF. CDR3 coding DNA: TGTGCCAGCAGCGTAGCGACGGAGTCCTACAATGAGCAGTTCTTC.

The V call is TRBV4-1, the J call TRBJ2-5, with 8 positions matching TRBD2. Germline lookup yields CDR1 MGHRA and CDR2 YSYEKL. Trimming cost V 4 bases and J 2 bases; bases outside gene matches: 6. The CDR3 runs to 15 residues. This CDR3 reads CASSRKLADQETQYF. The CDR3 DNA reads TGCGCCAGCAGCCGCAAACTAGCGGATCAAGAGACCCAGTACTTC.

V and J are TRBV27 and TRBJ2-7; tentative D call: TRBD1 (7 bases). V gave up 10 bases and J gave up 6 bases, with 22 bases separating them. CDR1 is MNHEY, CDR2 SMNVEV, per germline (reference sequence). There are 14 residues in the CDR3. CDR3 amino acids: CATRGWGEFSEQYF. The CDR3 coding sequence is TGTGCCACCAGGGGGTGGGGGGAGTTCTCCGAGCAGTACTTC.

The chain recombines TRBV4-2 with TRBJ1-5; TRBD1 agrees at 10 bases. The germline gives CDR1 LGHNA, CDR2 YNFKEQ. CDR3 length: 19 residues. Trimming cost V 4 bases and J 5 bases; bases outside gene matches: 17. This CDR3 is CASSRSAPGQGSSHQPQHF. The DNA for the CDR3 is TGTGCCAGCAGCCGAAGCGCCCCGGGACAGGGGTCGTCGCATCAGCCCCAGCATTTT.

The gene calls are TRBV6-5 and TRBJ1-1, with D maybe TRBD1 (6 bases). Deletions cut 6 bases from V and 5 bases from J, with 13 bases between. The length of the CDR3 is 13 residues. The germline V gene has CDR1 MNHEY and CDR2 SVGAGI. CDR3 loop: CASRSQGRTEAFF. The CDR3 DNA follows: TGTGCCAGCAGGTCACAGGGAAGGACTGAAGCTTTCTTT.

The chain carries TRBV29-1 and TRBJ2-5; 7 bases are shared with TRBD1. There are 12 residues in the CDR3. Germline CDR1 SQVTM, CDR2 ANQGSEA. V was clipped by 6 bases and J by 2 bases; unmatched bases: 3. This chain's CDR3 is CSVTGQQETQYF. The DNA of the CDR3 is TGCAGCGTCACGGGACAGCAAGAGACCCAGTACTTC.

V is TRBV19 and J is TRBJ1-5; a possible D gene is TRBD1 (6 bases). In germline, CDR1 is LNHDA, CDR2 SQIVND (reference sequence). The CDR3 extends over 15 amino acids. Trimming took off 9 bases at V and 1 base at J, with 16 bases between the two ends. The CDR3 protein is CASIPGGRSNQPQHF. The CDR3 DNA reads as TGTGCCAGCATACCCGGGGGGCGAAGCAATCAGCCCCAGCATTTT.

The table lists this clone with a few counts. The J gene is TRBJ2-1, the V gene TRBV6-5; D is perhaps TRBD2 (6 bases). Per the germline V gene, CDR1 is MNHEY and CDR2 is SVGAGI. This CDR3 has 15 residues. Trimming took off 2 bases at V and 5 bases at J, with 13 bases between the two ends. The CDR3 coding sequence is TGTGCCAGCAGTTACGGCCGGGACTTCGACAATGAGCAGTTCTTC. It specifies CASSYGRDFDNEQFF.

The V gene is TRBV29-1, the J gene TRBJ2-3; 10 bases are a match to TRBD2. CDR1 and CDR2 (germline): SQVTM, ANQGSEA. V lost 2 bases and J lost 1; bases outside the gene matches: 0. The CDR3 sequence is 14 residues long. CDR3 DNA sequence: TGCAGCGTTGAAACTAGCGGGGGCACAGATACGCAGTATTTT. It translates to CSVETSGGTDTQYF.

The chain joins TRBV14 to TRBJ1-2; TRBD1 might be the D (5 bases). CDR3 length: 13 residues. V was trimmed by 4 bases and J by 8 bases, leaving 14 bases between them. The germline V gene encodes CDR1 SGHDN and CDR2 FVKESK. CDR3 residues: CASSLGRGTGYTF. The CDR3 DNA sequence: TGTGCCAGCAGCCTGGGGAGGGGAACCGGCTACACCTTC.

V is TRBV7-9 and J is TRBJ2-1, with D perhaps TRBD2 (5 bases). Germline V gives CDR1 SEHNR, CDR2 FQNEAQ (reference sequence). The V end lost 3 bases, the J end lost 6 bases, and 12 bases lay between the germline ends. The CDR3 has 14 residues. The chain's CDR3 is CASSFSGGSNEQFF. The CDR3 DNA reads as TGTGCCAGCAGCTTTTCTGGTGGGAGCAATGAGCAGTTCTTC.